Shown below are 19 T cell receptor beta chains from a single sample sequenced in a study of T cell responses to AZD1222 COVID-19 vaccine. Assay used: immunoSEQ multiplex PCR; TCRdb lists only in-frame clones, some missing. The table shows roughly 130,000 clones, with about 90% occurring only once. The sequencing here drew on peripheral blood, taken on day 0 of AZD1222 vaccination. These receptors came from an adult in good health.

This clone was seen only once. The CDR3 DNA reads TGTGCCAGTGTAAGAACATTTACGACTGGAAACACCATATATTTT. Residues: CASVRTFTTGNTIYF. The rearrangement uses TRBV19 and TRBJ1-3; D ambiguous. Germline CDR1 LNHDA, CDR2 SQIVND (reference sequence). The CDR3 totals 15 residues. Between the trimmed V and J ends, which lost 8 bases and 2 bases, there was a span of 16 bases.

The rearrangement uses TRBV21-1 and TRBJ2-2; TRBD2, as called in the table, went unchecked against the DNA. TRBV21-1 is an annotated pseudogene. CDR3 length: 16 residues. Here the CDR3 reads CASSKEPSGNTGELFF. The DNA of the CDR3 is TGTGCCAGCAGCAAAGAGCCTAGCGGGAACACCGGGGAGCTGTTTTTT.

The V call is TRBV2, the J call TRBJ2-7; no definite D call. The CDR3 contains 12 residues. Trimming removed 2 bases at V and 6 bases at J, with 8 bases between. Per germline, CDR1 SNHLY and CDR2 FYNNEI. The CDR3 DNA reads as TGTGCCAGCAGTGAAATAGCTCGCGAGCAGTACTTC. Amino acids: CASSEIAREQYF.

This clone was found once. V gene TRBV9 combines with J gene TRBJ2-3, with unresolved D. V lost 4 bases to trimming and J lost 0 bases, with 12 bases between them. The CDR3 consists of 15 residues. CDR1 is SGDLS, CDR2 YYNGEE, per germline. The DNA of the CDR3 is TGTGCCAGCAGCTTCACGGAGCGTAGCACAGATACGCAGTATTTT. Its translation: CASSFTERSTDTQYF.

This clone was seen only a few times. The CDR3 coding sequence is TGTGCCAGCAGCTTAGAAGGCGGACTGTTGAACACTGAAGCTTTCTTT. Its translation is CASSLEGGLLNTEAFF. V usage is TRBV7-2 and J usage is TRBJ1-1; D unresolved. Germline lookup yields CDR1 SGHTA and CDR2 FQGNSA. CDR3 length equals 16 residues. The V end lost 1 base, the J end lost 0 bases, and 12 bases lay between the germline ends.

This clone came up once. The chain uses TRBV5-1 and TRBJ2-4; no definite D call. The CDR3 runs 14 residues. V was trimmed by 0 bases and J by 0 bases, leaving 4 bases between them. Looked up from germline, CDR1 is SGHRS and CDR2 is YFSETQ. The chain's CDR3 is CASSLGLAKNIQYF. The CDR3 nucleotides read TGCGCCAGCAGCTTGGGGTTAGCCAAAAACATTCAGTACTTC.

The chain joins TRBV7-9 to TRBJ2-5; the D gene is possibly TRBD2 (6 bases). Trimming took off 5 bases at V and 5 bases at J, with 15 bases between the two ends. Germline V gives CDR1 SEHNR, CDR2 FQNEAQ (reference sequence). This CDR3 has 14 residues. Here the CDR3 reads CASSHRGSGETQYF. The CDR3 nucleotides are TGTGCCAGCAGCCACCGGGGGAGTGGGGAGACCCAGTACTTC.

V is TRBV7-8 and J is TRBJ2-7; D could derive from TRBD1 or TRBD2 (5 bases each). Germline V gene data show CDR1 as SGHVS and CDR2 as FQNEAQ. Trimming shortened V by 5 bases and J by 7 bases, and 18 bases separated the two germline ends. This CDR3 comprises 14 residues. The CDR3 loop reads CASSTSGTPREQYF. The CDR3 DNA reads as TGTGCCAGCAGCACGTCAGGGACCCCTAGGGAGCAGTACTTC.

This sequence joins TRBV6-5 and TRBJ2-2; D remains unclear. Germline loops: CDR1 MNHEY, CDR2 SVGAGI. This CDR3 comprises 12 residues. Trimming removed 4 bases at V and 5 bases at J, with 5 bases between. The CDR3 here is CASSSSTGELFF. The CDR3 coding sequence is TGTGCCAGCAGTTCCAGTACCGGGGAGCTGTTTTTT.

This chain uses TRBV4-3 with TRBJ2-5, with D tentatively TRBD1 or TRBD2 (5 bases each). This CDR3 comprises 14 residues. Trimming left V 1 base short and J 7 bases short, with 13 bases between. Per germline, CDR1 LGHNA and CDR2 YSLEER. Here the CDR3 reads CASSQARGLGTQYF. The CDR3 DNA sequence: TGCGCCAGCAGCCAAGCACGGGGCCTGGGGACCCAGTACTTC.

CDR3 nucleotides: TGTGCCAGTAGACAGACCCGTGGCAGGGGAAGGGGAAATGAAAAACTGTTTTTT. Its translation is CASRQTRGRGRGNEKLFF. The V and J genes are TRBV19 and TRBJ1-4; D is perhaps TRBD1 (6 bases). The germline V and J ends were trimmed by 6 bases and 5 bases, with 25 bases remaining between them. The CDR3 runs to 18 residues. Germline assignment: CDR1 LNHDA and CDR2 SQIVND (reference sequence).

This rearrangement joins TRBV9 to TRBJ2-1, with D perhaps matching TRBD2 (6 bases). This CDR3 comprises 16 residues. Germline loops: CDR1 SGDLS, CDR2 YYNGEE. V was pared by 0 bases and J by 1 base, with 11 bases between. The CDR3 here is CASSVVTSGSYNEQFF. CDR3 sequence (DNA): TGTGCCAGCAGCGTAGTGACTAGTGGGTCCTACAATGAGCAGTTCTTC.

Only one count was recorded for this clone. The chain combines TRBV5-1 with TRBJ1-6, with D tentatively TRBD1 (5 bases). The CDR3 totals 16 residues. The V end lost 6 bases, the J end lost 6 bases, and 19 bases lay between the germline ends. Germline assignment: CDR1 SGHRS and CDR2 YFSETQ. The CDR3 here is CASTPQGALGNSPLHF. The CDR3 nucleotides are TGCGCCAGCACCCCGCAGGGTGCGCTGGGTAATTCACCCCTCCACTTT.

The chain uses TRBV5-1 and TRBJ1-6; D is unclear. Germline assignment: CDR1 SGHRS and CDR2 YFSETQ. CDR3 length equals 17 residues. With 7 bases removed from V and 0 bases from J, the gap between germline ends came to 17 bases. DNA of the CDR3: TGCGCCAGCGCGGCAGAGGAATTTAGCTCCTATAATTCACCCCTCCACTTT. It specifies CASAAEEFSSYNSPLHF.

V gene TRBV27 combines with J gene TRBJ2-6, with D perhaps being TRBD1 or TRBD2 (5 bases each). Trimming removed 6 bases from V and 0 bases from J, with 12 bases in between. The germline V gene has CDR1 MNHEY and CDR2 SMNVEV (reference sequence). The CDR3 extends over 16 amino acids. The DNA of the CDR3 is TGTGCCAGCAGCCATCCCGGGACCTCTGGGGCCAACGTCCTGACTTTC. It yields the protein CASSHPGTSGANVLTF.

This chain uses TRBV5-6 with TRBJ2-7, with D hard to call. Trimming shortened V by 0 bases and J by 1 base, and 8 bases separated the two germline ends. The V gene's germline CDR1 is SGHDT and CDR2 YYEEEE. The CDR3 spans 14 residues. The CDR3 here is CASSLGDDSYEQYF. The CDR3 DNA follows: TGTGCCAGCAGCTTGGGGGATGATTCCTACGAGCAGTACTTC.

The chain links TRBV7-9 to TRBJ2-2, with 14 bases that match TRBD2. Germline CDR1 reads SEHNR; CDR2 reads FQNEAQ (reference sequence). The CDR3 spans 16 residues. The V segment lost 2 bases and the J segment 5 bases; nucleotides outside the gene matches: 1. As DNA, the CDR3 is TGTGCCAGCAGCTTAAGGACTAGCGGGAGGACCGGGGAGCTGTTTTTT. It is translated as CASSLRTSGRTGELFF. Looking up the rest from reference TRBV7-9 and TRBJ2-2 gives the full variable domain: DTGVSQNPRHKITKRGQNVTFRCDPISEHNRLYWYRQTLGQGPEFLTYFQNEAQLEKSRLLSDRFSAERPKGSFSTLEIQRTEQGDSAMYLCASSLRTSGRTGELFFGEGSRLTVL.

The rearrangement uses TRBV6-1 and TRBJ1-6; unclear D gene. V lost 3 bases and J 5 bases, leaving 5 bases between the germline ends. There are 13 residues in the CDR3. Germline loops: CDR1 MNHNS, CDR2 SASEGT. This CDR3 is CASSEWDNSPLHF. As DNA, the CDR3 is TGTGCCAGCAGTGAGTGGGATAATTCACCCCTCCACTTT.

J is TRBJ2-1 and V is TRBV2; no clear D gene. There are 13 residues in the CDR3. V dropped 9 bases and J dropped 4 bases, with 13 bases sitting between them. CDR1 and CDR2 (germline): SNHLY, FYNNEI. The CDR3 DNA reads TGTGCCAGTGACTCCCCATATTACAATGAGCAGTTCTTC. Translation: CASDSPYYNEQFF.